Following are 6 T cell receptor beta chains from one sample sequenced in a study of early T cells in non-severe SARS-CoV-2 infection. Via MiXCR, TCRdb re-called the 5' RACE reads, giving one row per CDR3 protein. This repertoire shows approximately 74,000 distinct CDR3 sequences, 13% to 15% found once; its top ten account for 10% to 11%. The sample comprised whole blood. All receptors come from an adult who was a healthcare worker with PCR-confirmed SARS-CoV-2 infection or an uninfected control (not recorded which).

The chain uses TRBV6-5 and TRBJ1-4, with TRBD1 matching over 10 bases. Germline CDR1 reads MNHEY; CDR2 reads SVGAGI. The CDR3 runs to 17 residues. The CDR3 protein is CATKLWTGGSTNEKLFF. The CDR3 DNA sequence: TGTGCGACTAAACTTTGGACAGGGGGATCGACTAATGAAAAACTGTTTTTT.

V and J are TRBV7-2 and TRBJ1-1, with TRBD1 identical over 7 bases. This CDR3 contains 14 residues. Per the germline V gene, CDR1 is SGHTA and CDR2 is FQGNSA. With 3 bases clipped from V and 4 bases from J, the junction kept 5 bases outside the gene matches. Here the CDR3 DNA reads TGTGCCAGCAGCTTGGGGACAGCGAGCACTGAAGCTTTCTTT. This codes for CASSLGTASTEAFF.

This clonotype was detected a few times. This chain links TRBV30 with TRBJ2-7; weak D call: TRBD2 (6 bases). This CDR3 has 13 residues. V dropped 2 bases and J dropped 4 bases, with 12 bases sitting between them. Germline values: CDR1 GTSNPN, CDR2 SVGIG (reference sequence). Here the CDR3 DNA reads TGTGCCTGGAGTCCATCTGGGAGGTACGAGCAGTACTTC. This gives the protein CAWSPSGRYEQYF.

V is TRBV7-2 and J is TRBJ2-5; D unresolved. The germline V gene has CDR1 SGHTA and CDR2 FQGNSA. The length of the CDR3 is 13 residues. V lost 6 bases to trimming and J lost 5 bases, with 13 bases between them. CDR3: CASSAGPSETQYF. DNA for the CDR3: TGTGCCAGCAGTGCAGGACCGTCGGAGACCCAGTACTTC.

This clonotype was observed at least ten times. The chain recombines TRBV4-2 with TRBJ2-5; 7 bases fit TRBD2. Germline assignment: CDR1 LGHNA and CDR2 YNFKEQ. This CDR3 has 16 amino acids. V trimming: 4 bases; J trimming: 3 bases; junction bases outside the gene matches: 11. CDR3 sequence reads: CASSPLRDYYKETQYF. CDR3 in DNA: TGTGCCAGCAGCCCCCTTAGGGACTACTATAAAGAGACCCAGTACTTC.

This clonotype has only a few counts. This chain joins TRBV5-5 and TRBJ1-1; D might be TRBD1 (5 bases). CDR1 and CDR2 from the germline V gene are SGHKS and YYEKEE (reference sequence). With 0 bases removed from V and 10 bases from J, the gap between germline ends came to 10 bases. This CDR3 region has 12 residues. For the CDR3, the DNA is TGTGCCAGCAGCTTGGGGCAGGGTCGAGCTTTCTTT. Translation: CASSLGQGRAFF.